This section outlines one T cell receptor (beta chain) sequence together with its context. What antigen it recognizes has not been identified. No qualities accompany the bases; no much larger clone lies one base away. The donors were healthy, HIV-negative adults with no recently reported acute infections or vaccinations. Only Caucasian adults living in Nashville, Tennessee, USA were represented among the donors. CD4+ T cells were enriched by magnetic negative selection, after which naive cells were positively selected on CD45RA and the negative fraction was taken as the memory subset. After blood collection by leukapheresis, PBMCs were isolated using Ficoll-Histopaque density gradient centrifugation and then cryopreserved in the vapor phase of liquid nitrogen. Analytical flow cytometry was used to check the purity and quantity of every magnetically sorted T cell population. Genomic DNA was isolated from every sorted fraction and measured by UV absorbance on a Nanodrop 2000c.

The trim is 2 bases for V and 8 bases for J, with a gap of 19 bases between the germline ends. Reading the germline V gene (reference sequence) gives CDR1 MNHEY and CDR2 SMNVEV. The cysteine opens and the phenylalanine closes a CDR3 of 16 amino acids. Of all the DNA, just the CDR3 is kept, 48 bases in frame from base 1. Using the deep immunoSEQ assay, TCR CDR3 regions were amplified from genomic DNA by multiplex PCR. For each cell subset, the extracted genomic DNA was distributed evenly across all wells of several immunoSEQ 96-well plates, and each plate served as one replicate. For sorted subsets, roughly 200 ng of genomic DNA, equivalent to around 30,000 T cell genomes, went into each replicate PCR. Purified libraries were quantified with a Qubit 3.0 fluorometer, sized on a Bioanalyzer 2100, and re-quantified with the KAPA Library Quantification kit. Every immunoSEQ 96-well plate was sequenced on a dedicated single-read 150-cycle Illumina NextSeq 550 flow cell. In the authors' own workflow: Because the immunoSEQ output included only junctional sequences and no quality scores, the filtering could not be the same as the filtering used for full-length reads. To assign V/J genes and CDR3, sequences were annotated using PyIR, a Python wrapper for IgBLAST v1.9, with IMGT germline references. Reads were filtered out if the reads had weak V/J assignments (E-value above 1e-6), no CDR3, stop codons, out-of-frame junctions, or ambiguous translated residues. V3J clonotypes were defined as sequences sharing an identical inferred V gene, J gene, and CDR3 amino acid sequence. The percentage overlap between two repertoires was calculated by dividing the number of shared unique clonotypes by the size of the smaller repertoire. Richness of each repertoire was evaluated using RTK rarefaction, the Chao1 estimator, and Recon v2.1 estimates of unobserved clonotypes. OLGA was used to compute generation probabilities for all TCRbeta clonotypes that the gDNA method yielded from a handful of donors. This is the immuneACCESS table as TCRdb keeps it, with only in-frame sequences that have V and J called. A part of the clones is gone; compared with another copy, unresolved V genes explain less than half, and the rest is unexplained. D and trimming come from the DNA, and the V and J calls and clone size come from that table. Here the sample has a few million clones; around nine tenths occur a single time. The leading ten clones occupy roughly 0.13% of the sample.

This record belongs to a study of shared clonotypes between healthy human individuals (dated by TCRdb to the early 2020s). About the investigation overall: The cohort included three men and a couple of women between 18 and 49 years of age. Per donor, leukapheresis produced somewhere between about 0.85 and 10 billion PBMCs. Per donor, three plates each were used for CD4 naive and CD4 memory, two for CD8 naive, and one for CD8 memory. Libraries were prepared and TCR repertoires were sequenced by different laboratories using diverse techniques, in order to increase sequencing depth and limit assay-specific biases. To estimate repertoire size and how much clonotype sharing occurs between individuals, the study deeply sequenced the blood TCR repertoires of several healthy adults. General findings and caveats noted by the study authors: Clonotypes shared by all four sorted-subset donors showed higher generation probabilities than non-shared clonotypes. Sharing across four donors was observed for about 4.8% of naive CD4, about 4% of naive CD8, over 2% of memory CD4, and around 0.42% of memory CD8 clonotypes. Based on pairwise subsampling, the degree of clonotype sharing among donors was expected to be affected by sequencing depth. Naive subsets generally had larger estimated clonotype richness than memory subsets did. Rarefaction of sorted-subset datasets indicated incomplete sequencing despite the large sequencing depth. Only blood was sampled, and tissue TCR repertoires likely differ from those in blood. The small number of donors limited the genetic and exposure-history diversity represented.

Specimen: naive CD4+ T cells sorted from blood. Sample cell subset or site, as interpreted from the label and publication: CD45RA+ positively selected. Recombination linked TRBV27 to TRBJ2-1; possibly the D gene is TRBD2, per 6 matching bases. The TCR comes from a man aged 18 to 29 in good health. In nucleotide form, the sequence is TGTGCCAGCAGTTTAAGGCTAGCGCCCCCTCGAGATGAGCAGTTCTTC. It encodes CASSLRLAPPRDEQFF.